This entry describes one T cell receptor beta chain. Its specificity is not known. Produced via immunoSEQ multiplex PCR; TCRdb's table is partial and in-frame only. The sample shows more than 85,000 clones, about nine tenths of them seen only once. The CDR3 contains 14 residues. The germline V gene has CDR1 SGHKS and CDR2 YYEKEE (reference sequence). The V end was cut by 0 bases, the J end by 7 bases, with 11 bases between. This entry is derived from a study of T cell responses to AZD1222 COVID-19 vaccine. Study-wide results and caveats: Elevations in Spike-specific TCR breadth and depth followed administration of two AZD1222 doses.

Sequencing used peripheral blood, obtained on day 0 of AZD1222 vaccination. The TCR originated in an adult in good health. The chain couples TRBV5-5 to TRBJ1-5; D call uncertain. DNA for the CDR3: TGTGCCAGCAGCTTGGAGGGATCGGGGCAGCCCCAGCATTTT. Translation gives CASSLEGSGQPQHF.